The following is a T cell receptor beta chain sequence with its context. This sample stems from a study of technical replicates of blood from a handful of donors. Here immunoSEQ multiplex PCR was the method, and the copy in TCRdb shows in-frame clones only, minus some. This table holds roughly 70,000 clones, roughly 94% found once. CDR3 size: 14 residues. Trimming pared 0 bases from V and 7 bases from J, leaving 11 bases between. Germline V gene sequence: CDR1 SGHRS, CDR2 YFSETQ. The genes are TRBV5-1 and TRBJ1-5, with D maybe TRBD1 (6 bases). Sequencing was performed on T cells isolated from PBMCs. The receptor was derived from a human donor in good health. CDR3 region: CASSLDPGQQPQHF. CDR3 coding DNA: TGCGCCAGCAGCTTGGATCCCGGACAGCAGCCCCAGCATTTT. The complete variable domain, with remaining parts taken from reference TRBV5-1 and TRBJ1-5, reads KAGVTQTPRYLIKTRGQQVTLSCSPISGHRSVSWYQQTPGQGLQFLFEYFSETQRNKGNFPGRFSGRQFSNSRSEMNVSTLELGDSALYLCASSLDPGQQPQHFGDGTRLSIL.